This T cell receptor (beta chain) was captured by sequencing in a study of response to subunit inactivated influenza vaccine. The CDR3 consists of 16 residues. Between the trimmed V and J ends, which lost 1 base and 0 bases, there was a span of 10 bases. Germline CDR1 and CDR2: LGHDT and YNNKEL (reference sequence). Study results and limitations: Each seasonal influenza vaccination, the authors suggested, recruits few new T cells.

This clonotype has a handful of counts. Its antigen is currently unknown. In TCRdb, the RT-PCR reads were re-called with MiXCR into one record per CDR3 protein. The sample carries hundreds of thousands of distinct CDR3 sequences, 25% recorded once. Sample: CD4+ T cells sorted from PBMCs, taken roughly 5 days after vaccination. The receptor was derived from a man in his forties or fifties who received an inactivated influenza vaccine. The genes are TRBV3-1 and TRBJ1-3; D gene ambiguous. For the CDR3, the DNA is TGTGCCAGCAGCCAAGTTGGGCCGTTCTCTGGAAACACCATATATTTT. Its protein product is CASSQVGPFSGNTIYF.